Listed below are T cell receptor beta chains from one sample, sequenced in a study of memory CD4+ T cells and cytomegalovirus serostatus. Produced via immunoSEQ multiplex PCR; TCRdb's table is partial and in-frame only. Of tens of thousands of clones listed, around four fifths are singletons. Source material: memory CD4+ T cells from blood. These receptor sequences come from an adult in good health and CMV-seropositive. The CDR3 runs from the conserved cysteine through the conserved F or W. D genes are given only for firm matches. Not all rows give a size; the values are once, few, many and, for expanded clones, a class.

d_call: .
j_call: TRBJ2-7
clone_size: .
v_call: TRBV6-6
cdr3_aa: CASSYTDTSYEQYF
cdr3_nt: TGTGCCAGCAGTTACACCGACACCTCCTACGAGCAGTACTTC

d_call: .
j_call: TRBJ1-2
clone_size: .
v_call: TRBV28
cdr3_aa: CASSPGDRDTYGYTF
cdr3_nt: TGTGCCAGCAGTCCCGGGGACCGAGATACTTATGGCTACACCTTC

d_call: .
j_call: TRBJ1-1
clone_size: .
v_call: TRBV12-5
cdr3_aa: CASGREGNTEAFF
cdr3_nt: TGTGCTAGTGGGCGGGAGGGGAACACTGAAGCTTTCTTT

d_call: .
j_call: TRBJ1-2
clone_size: .
v_call: TRBV5-1
cdr3_aa: CASSATGGQGYGYTF
cdr3_nt: TGCGCCAGCAGCGCAACCGGGGGGCAAGGATATGGCTACACCTTC

d_call: .
j_call: TRBJ1-2
clone_size: .
v_call: TRBV9
cdr3_aa: CASSVGDRPGRDGYTF
cdr3_nt: TGTGCCAGCAGCGTAGGTGATAGGCCCGGACGGGATGGCTACACCTTC

d_call: .
j_call: TRBJ1-2
clone_size: .
v_call: TRBV5-4
cdr3_aa: CASSTNTNYGYTF
cdr3_nt: TGTGCCAGCAGTACTAACACTAACTATGGCTACACCTTC

d_call: TRBD1
j_call: TRBJ2-7
clone_size: .
v_call: TRBV7-2
cdr3_aa: CASSLVPGGLSYEQYF
cdr3_nt: TGTGCCAGCAGCTTAGTTCCAGGGGGCCTATCCTACGAGCAGTACTTC

d_call: .
j_call: TRBJ1-3
clone_size: once
v_call: TRBV30
cdr3_aa: CAWRGGGSGNTIYF
cdr3_nt: TGTGCCTGGAGGGGAGGGGGGTCTGGAAACACCATATATTTT

d_call: .
j_call: TRBJ2-2
clone_size: .
v_call: TRBV7-2
cdr3_aa: CASSPQHNTGELFF
cdr3_nt: TGTGCCAGCAGCCCACAGCACAACACCGGGGAGCTGTTTTTT

d_call: TRBD2
j_call: TRBJ2-1
clone_size: .
v_call: TRBV9
cdr3_aa: CASSVGLAGTYNEQFF
cdr3_nt: TGTGCCAGCAGCGTAGGACTAGCGGGGACCTACAATGAGCAGTTCTTC

d_call: .
j_call: TRBJ1-1
clone_size: .
v_call: TRBV28
cdr3_aa: CASSKEAAGEAFF
cdr3_nt: TGTGCCAGCAGTAAGGAGGCAGCCGGAGAAGCTTTCTTT

d_call: .
j_call: TRBJ1-5
clone_size: .
v_call: TRBV27
cdr3_aa: CASSLWGAQPQHF
cdr3_nt: TGTGCCAGCAGTTTGTGGGGGGCCCAGCCCCAGCATTTT

d_call: TRBD2
j_call: TRBJ2-1
clone_size: .
v_call: TRBV7-2
cdr3_aa: CASSPSAGTSYNEQFF
cdr3_nt: TGTGCCAGCAGCCCCTCCGCCGGGACTAGCTACAATGAGCAGTTCTTC